The sequence of this TCR beta chain was determined in a study of T cell changes during pregnancy in multiple sclerosis. In this sample, this clone turned up a few times. Produced via immunoSEQ multiplex PCR; TCRdb's table is partial and in-frame only. Among some 100,000 clones listed, almost 95% were seen once. The CDR3 is 15 residues long. Germline-derived CDR1 and CDR2 are MNHEY and SVGAGI. V gave up 9 bases and J gave up 6 bases; unmatched junction bases: 13. The material was peripheral blood, obtained before pregnancy. The source is a female donor with multiple sclerosis, enrolled in a pregnancy study. This chain connects TRBV6-5 to TRBJ2-2; 7 bases align to TRBD2. The DNA for the CDR3 is TGTGCCAGTCTAAGGCGGGCGGGAGTCCCCGGGGAGCTGTTTTTT. This encodes CASLRRAGVPGELFF.